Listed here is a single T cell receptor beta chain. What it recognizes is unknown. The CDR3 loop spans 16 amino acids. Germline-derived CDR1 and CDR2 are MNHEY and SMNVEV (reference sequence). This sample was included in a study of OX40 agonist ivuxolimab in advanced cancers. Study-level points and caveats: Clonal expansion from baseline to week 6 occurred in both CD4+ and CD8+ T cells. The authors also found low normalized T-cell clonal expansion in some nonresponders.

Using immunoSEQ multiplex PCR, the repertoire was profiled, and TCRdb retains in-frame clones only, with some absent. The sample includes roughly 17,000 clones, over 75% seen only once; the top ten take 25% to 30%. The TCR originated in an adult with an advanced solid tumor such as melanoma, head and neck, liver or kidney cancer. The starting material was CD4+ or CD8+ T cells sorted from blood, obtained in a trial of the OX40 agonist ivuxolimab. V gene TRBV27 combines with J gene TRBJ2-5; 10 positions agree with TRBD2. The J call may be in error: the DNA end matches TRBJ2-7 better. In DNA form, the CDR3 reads TGTGCCAGCAGTTTTTCTAGCGGGAGTGTGCCCTACGAGCAGTACTTC. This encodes CASSFSSGSVPYEQYF.